Listed below are T cell receptor beta chains from one sample, sequenced in a study of regulatory T cells in long-lasting Graves disease. TCRdb called the multiplex PCR reads again in MiXCR, with one record for every CDR3 protein. In the table there are fewer than 450,000 distinct CDR3 sequences, about 20% of which are singletons. The sequenced sample was peripheral blood mononuclear cells (PBMCs), obtained when the disease was refractory, from a patient treated with antithyroid drugs. These receptors were taken from a female donor with Graves disease. Each CDR3 is given with its conserved first and last residue. The D gene is left open where the match is weak. Some rows mark clone size as missing; the rest say once, few, many or name a class of expanded clone.

d_call	v_call	j_call	clone_size	cdr3_aa	cdr3_nt
.	TRBV6-2/TRBV6-3	TRBJ1-1	few	CASSGPPGFNTEAFF	TGTGCCAGCAGTGGTCCTCCGGGGTTTAACACTGAAGCTTTCTTT
.	TRBV6-1	TRBJ2-1	.	CASSSPWGANEQFF	TGTGCCAGCAGCTCTCCCTGGGGCGCCAATGAGCAGTTCTTC
.	TRBV29-1	TRBJ1-2	.	CSVDLKGYTF	TGCAGCGTTGACCTGAAAGGCTACACCTTC
TRBD1	TRBV29-1	TRBJ2-2	.	CSVEVETGYTGELFF	TGCAGCGTTGAAGTGGAGACAGGGTACACCGGGGAGCTGTTTTTT
TRBD1	TRBV12-3/TRBV12-4	TRBJ1-2	many	CASSSGGSSSYGYTF	TGTGCCAGCAGTTCAGGGGGCAGTAGTAGCTATGGCTACACCTTC
TRBD1	TRBV28	TRBJ1-5	many	CASSLLQGTQPQHF	TGTGCCAGCAGTTTACTACAGGGGACTCAGCCCCAGCATTTT
.	TRBV6-5	TRBJ2-7	many	CASSYLTYEQYF	TGTGCCAGCAGTTACCTGACTTACGAGCAGTACTTC
.	TRBV6-5	TRBJ2-7	.	CASSSLPQAYEQYF	TGTGCCAGCAGTTCACTCCCTCAGGCCTACGAGCAGTACTTC
TRBD1	TRBV30	TRBJ1-6	.	CAWSPVPGQGYSPLHF	TGTGCCTGGAGCCCCGTTCCGGGACAGGGGTATTCACCCCTCCACTTT
TRBD1	TRBV6-2/TRBV6-3	TRBJ1-1	few	CASSYLDRGRVAEAFF	TGTGCCAGCAGTTACCTGGACAGGGGGCGGGTTGCTGAAGCTTTCTTT
.	TRBV11-1	TRBJ2-7	many	CASSFSRDEQYF	TGTGCCAGCAGCTTTAGTCGCGACGAGCAGTACTTC
TRBD2	TRBV29-1	TRBJ2-7	.	CSVLSGLAAHEQYF	TGCAGCGTCCTCTCAGGACTAGCTGCCCACGAGCAGTACTTC
.	TRBV28	TRBJ2-5	many	CASSFSTGVETQYF	TGTGCCAGCAGTTTTTCAACGGGAGTAGAGACCCAGTACTTC
TRBD1	TRBV18	TRBJ2-7	.	CASSPRNRGEQYF	TGTGCCAGCTCACCACGGAACAGGGGCGAGCAGTACTTC
.	TRBV9	TRBJ2-5	few	CASSVGRGAGQETQYF	TGTGCCAGCAGCGTAGGAAGGGGGGCAGGACAAGAGACCCAGTACTTC
.	TRBV24-1	TRBJ1-1	few	CATSDLRGTEAFF	TGTGCCACCAGTGATTTAAGAGGCACTGAAGCTTTCTTT
.	TRBV6-1	TRBJ2-6	.	CASKRAAPRTGANVLTF	TGTGCCAGCAAGAGAGCGGCCCCCCGGACTGGGGCCAACGTCCTGACTTTC
TRBD2	TRBV11-2	TRBJ2-2	many	CASSLNGRGYTGELFF	TGTGCCAGCAGCTTAAACGGGAGGGGGTACACCGGGGAGCTGTTTTTT
TRBD2	TRBV6-2/TRBV6-3	TRBJ2-7	.	CASSPLVAGGFGPSEQYF	TGTGCCAGCAGTCCTCTTGTAGCGGGAGGTTTCGGGCCTTCCGAGCAGTACTTC
.	TRBV2	TRBJ2-3	.	CASQGRTTDTQYF	TGTGCCAGCCAGGGTAGGACGACAGATACGCAGTATTTT
TRBD2	TRBV2	TRBJ2-3	few	CASSALAGGSTDTQYF	TGTGCCAGCAGCGCACTAGCGGGGGGAAGCACAGATACGCAGTATTTT
TRBD1	TRBV7-2	TRBJ2-7	many	CASSLRRRDSLYEQYF	TGTGCCAGCAGCCTACGGCGTAGGGACAGCCTCTACGAGCAGTACTTC
.	TRBV6-1	TRBJ1-1	.	CASLTGAGFGEAFF	TGTGCCAGTTTGACAGGCGCGGGTTTTGGTGAAGCTTTCTTT